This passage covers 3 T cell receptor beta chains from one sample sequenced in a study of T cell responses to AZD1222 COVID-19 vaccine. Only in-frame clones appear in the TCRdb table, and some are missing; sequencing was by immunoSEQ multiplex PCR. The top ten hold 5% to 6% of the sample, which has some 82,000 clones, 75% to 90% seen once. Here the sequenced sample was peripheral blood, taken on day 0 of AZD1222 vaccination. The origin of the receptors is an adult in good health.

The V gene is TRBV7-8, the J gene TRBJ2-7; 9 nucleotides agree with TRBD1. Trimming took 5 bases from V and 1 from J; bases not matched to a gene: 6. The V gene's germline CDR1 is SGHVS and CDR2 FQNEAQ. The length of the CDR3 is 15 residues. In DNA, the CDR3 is TGTGCCAGCAGCGCCAGACAGGGGGGATCCTACGAGCAGTACTTC. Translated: CASSARQGGSYEQYF.

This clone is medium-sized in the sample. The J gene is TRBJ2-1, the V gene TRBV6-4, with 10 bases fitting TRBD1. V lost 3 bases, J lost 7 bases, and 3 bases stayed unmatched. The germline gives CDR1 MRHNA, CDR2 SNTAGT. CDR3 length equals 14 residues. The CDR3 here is CASSEGTGANEQFF. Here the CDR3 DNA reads TGTGCCAGCAGTGAGGGGACAGGGGCAAATGAGCAGTTCTTC.

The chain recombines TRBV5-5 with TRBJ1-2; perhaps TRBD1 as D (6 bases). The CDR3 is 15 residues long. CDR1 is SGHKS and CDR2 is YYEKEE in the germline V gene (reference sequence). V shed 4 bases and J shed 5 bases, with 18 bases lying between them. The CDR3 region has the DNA TGTGCCAGCAGCGAATCCTTAGGGACATCTTATGGCTACACCTTC. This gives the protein CASSESLGTSYGYTF.